Listed below are T cell receptor beta chains from one sample, sequenced in a study of PD-L1 blockade in urothelial cancer. Sequencing was performed with immunoSEQ multiplex PCR; in TCRdb, only in-frame clones are kept and a portion is missing. Counted here are about 120,000 clones, around 89% occurring once; the ten biggest clones make up about 1.5%. This sample comprised PBMCs, obtained around atezolizumab (anti-PD-L1) treatment. Receptors were obtained from a man aged 55-75 years with urothelial cancer. The CDR3 runs from the conserved cysteine through the conserved F or W. Each record gives: J gene, D gene, clone size, V gene, CDR3 protein, CDR3 DNA. A D gene is named only where the DNA matches it firmly. Clone size is not always given. Where it is, it says once, few, many or a class for expanded clones.

TRBJ2-5	TRBD1	NA	TRBV19	CASTPRTGDQETQYF	TGTGCCAGTACCCCACGGACAGGGGATCAAGAGACCCAGTACTTC
TRBJ2-1	TRBD1	NA	TRBV5-1	CASSLADRVNEQFF	TGCGCCAGCAGCTTGGCCGACAGGGTGAATGAGCAGTTCTTC
TRBJ2-5	TRBD1	NA	TRBV28	CASSSRQGARETQYF	TGTGCCAGCAGTTCGAGACAGGGGGCGCGAGAGACCCAGTACTTC
TRBJ2-5	NA	NA	TRBV9	CASSVDTQETQYF	TGTGCCAGCAGCGTAGACACACAAGAGACCCAGTACTTC
TRBJ1-5	TRBD1	NA	TRBV5-1	CASSPQGGHQPQHF	TGCGCCAGCAGCCCTCAGGGGGGCCATCAGCCCCAGCATTTT
TRBJ2-1	NA	once	TRBV2	CASSGGRTNNEQFF	TGTGCCAGCAGTGGGGGCAGGACCAACAATGAGCAGTTCTTC
TRBJ1-4	TRBD1	NA	TRBV7-2	CASSSDRGNEKLFF	TGTGCCAGCAGCTCGGACAGGGGGAATGAAAAACTGTTTTTT
TRBJ2-7	TRBD2	NA	TRBV10-3	CAIRLAGGNSYEQYF	TGTGCCATCAGACTAGCGGGAGGGAACTCGTACGAGCAGTACTTC
TRBJ1-1	NA	NA	TRBV6-5	CASRTAAEAFF	TGTGCCAGCAGAACGGCGGCTGAAGCTTTCTTT
TRBJ2-3	TRBD2	NA	TRBV7-3	CASSLVGTSASTDTQYF	TGTGCCAGCAGCTTAGTTGGGACTAGCGCTAGCACAGATACGCAGTATTTT
TRBJ2-7	TRBD1	NA	TRBV27	CASSQTGLLYEQYF	TGTGCCAGCAGTCAGACAGGGCTTCTCTACGAGCAGTACTTC
TRBJ2-5	TRBD1	NA	TRBV6-1	CASSAGQGAETQYF	TGTGCCAGCAGTGCCGGACAGGGGGCAGAGACCCAGTACTTC
TRBJ1-4	NA	once	TRBV4-3	CASSHLDRENEKLFF	TGCGCCAGCAGCCATTTAGACAGAGAGAATGAAAAACTGTTTTTT
TRBJ2-1	TRBD1	NA	TRBV19	CASSTTGGSYNEQFF	TGTGCCAGTAGTACAACAGGGGGCTCCTACAATGAGCAGTTCTTC